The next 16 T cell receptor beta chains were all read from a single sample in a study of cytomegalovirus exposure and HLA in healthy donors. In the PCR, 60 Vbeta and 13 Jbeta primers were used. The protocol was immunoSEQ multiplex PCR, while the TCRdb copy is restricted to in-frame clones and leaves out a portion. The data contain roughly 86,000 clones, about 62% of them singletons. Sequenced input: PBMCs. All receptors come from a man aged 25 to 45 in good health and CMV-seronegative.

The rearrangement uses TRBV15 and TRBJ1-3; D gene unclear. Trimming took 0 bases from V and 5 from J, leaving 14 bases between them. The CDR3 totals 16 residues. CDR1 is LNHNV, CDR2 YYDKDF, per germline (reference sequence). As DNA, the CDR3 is TGTGCCACCAGCAGAGAACCCAGGCAAGGAAGAAACACCATATATTTT. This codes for CATSREPRQGRNTIYF. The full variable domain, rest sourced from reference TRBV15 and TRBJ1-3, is DAMVIQNPRYQVTQFGKPVTLSCSQTLNHNVMYWYQQKSSQAPKLLFHYYDKDFNNEADTPDNFQSRRPNTSFCFLDIRSPGLGDTAMYLCATSREPRQGRNTIYFGEGSWLTVV.

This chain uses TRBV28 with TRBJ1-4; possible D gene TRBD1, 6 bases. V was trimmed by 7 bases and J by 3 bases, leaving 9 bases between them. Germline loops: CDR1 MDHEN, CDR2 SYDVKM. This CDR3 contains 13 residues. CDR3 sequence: CASKEGANEKLFF. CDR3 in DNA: TGTGCCAGCAAAGAGGGGGCTAATGAAAAACTGTTTTTT.

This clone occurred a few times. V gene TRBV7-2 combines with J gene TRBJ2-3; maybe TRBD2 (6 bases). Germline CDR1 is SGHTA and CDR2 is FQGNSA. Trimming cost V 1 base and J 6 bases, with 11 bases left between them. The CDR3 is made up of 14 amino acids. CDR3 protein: CASSLVGGADTQYF. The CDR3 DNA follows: TGTGCCAGCAGCTTAGTGGGAGGAGCGGATACGCAGTATTTT.

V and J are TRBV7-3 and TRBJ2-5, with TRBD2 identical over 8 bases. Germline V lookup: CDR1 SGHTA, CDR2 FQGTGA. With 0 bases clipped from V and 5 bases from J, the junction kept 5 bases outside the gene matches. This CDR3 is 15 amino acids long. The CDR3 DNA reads TGTGCCAGCAGCTTAACGGGACTAGATGCGGAGACCCAGTACTTC. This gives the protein CASSLTGLDAETQYF.

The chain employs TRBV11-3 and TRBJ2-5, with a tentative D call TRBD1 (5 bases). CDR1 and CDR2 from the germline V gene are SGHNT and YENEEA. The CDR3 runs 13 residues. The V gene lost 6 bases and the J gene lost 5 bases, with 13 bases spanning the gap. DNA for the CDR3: TGTGCCAGCAGTCCCGGCAGGGCTGAGACCCAGTACTTC. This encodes CASSPGRAETQYF.

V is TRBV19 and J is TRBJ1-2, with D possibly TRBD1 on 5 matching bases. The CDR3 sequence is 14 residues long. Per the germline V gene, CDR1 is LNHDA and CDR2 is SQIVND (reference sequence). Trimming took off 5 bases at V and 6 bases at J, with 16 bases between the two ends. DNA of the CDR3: TGTGCCAGTAGTCTTCAGAACTTAGGGGATGGCTACACCTTC. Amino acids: CASSLQNLGDGYTF.

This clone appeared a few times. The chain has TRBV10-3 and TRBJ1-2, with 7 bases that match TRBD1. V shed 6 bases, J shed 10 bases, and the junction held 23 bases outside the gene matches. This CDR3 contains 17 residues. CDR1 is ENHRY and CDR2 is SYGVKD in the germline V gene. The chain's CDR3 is CAISFSTLTSDRAHYTF. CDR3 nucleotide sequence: TGTGCCATCAGCTTTTCTACCTTAACCTCCGACAGGGCCCACTACACCTTC.

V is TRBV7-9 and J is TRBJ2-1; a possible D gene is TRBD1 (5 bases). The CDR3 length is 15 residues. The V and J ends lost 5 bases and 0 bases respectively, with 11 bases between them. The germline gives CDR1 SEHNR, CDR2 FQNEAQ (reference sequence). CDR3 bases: TGTGCCAGCAGCCCAGACAGCCGCTCCTACAATGAGCAGTTCTTC. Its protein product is CASSPDSRSYNEQFF.

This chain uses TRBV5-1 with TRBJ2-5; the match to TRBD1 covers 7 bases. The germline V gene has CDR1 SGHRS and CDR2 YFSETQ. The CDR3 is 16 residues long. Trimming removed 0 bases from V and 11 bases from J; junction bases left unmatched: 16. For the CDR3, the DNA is TGCGCCAGCAGCTTGGAGGTGTCGGGACAGCCCTTTGGACAGTACTTC. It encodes CASSLEVSGQPFGQYF.

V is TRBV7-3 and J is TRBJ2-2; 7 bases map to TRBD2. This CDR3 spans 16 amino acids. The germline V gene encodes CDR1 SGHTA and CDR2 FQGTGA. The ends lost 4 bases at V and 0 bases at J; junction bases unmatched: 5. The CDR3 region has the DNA TGTGCCAGCAGCTCCAGACTAGCACCGAACACCGGGGAGCTGTTTTTT. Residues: CASSSRLAPNTGELFF.

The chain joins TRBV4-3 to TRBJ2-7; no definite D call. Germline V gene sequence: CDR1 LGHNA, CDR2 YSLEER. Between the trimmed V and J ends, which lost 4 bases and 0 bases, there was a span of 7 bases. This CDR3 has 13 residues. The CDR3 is CASSRTLSYEQYF. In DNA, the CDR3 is TGCGCCAGCAGCCGCACTCTCTCCTACGAGCAGTACTTC.

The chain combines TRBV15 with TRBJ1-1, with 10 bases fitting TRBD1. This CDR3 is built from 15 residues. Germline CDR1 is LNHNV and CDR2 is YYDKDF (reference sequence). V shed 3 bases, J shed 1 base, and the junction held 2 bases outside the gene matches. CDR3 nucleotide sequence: TGTGCCACCAGCAGGACAGGGGGCGCGAACACTGAAGCTTTCTTT. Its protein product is CATSRTGGANTEAFF.

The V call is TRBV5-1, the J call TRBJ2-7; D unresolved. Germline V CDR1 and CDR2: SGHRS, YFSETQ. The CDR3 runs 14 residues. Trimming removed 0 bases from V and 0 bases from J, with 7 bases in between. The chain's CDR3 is CASSLEAHSYEQYF. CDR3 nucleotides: TGCGCCAGCAGCTTGGAAGCGCACTCCTACGAGCAGTACTTC.

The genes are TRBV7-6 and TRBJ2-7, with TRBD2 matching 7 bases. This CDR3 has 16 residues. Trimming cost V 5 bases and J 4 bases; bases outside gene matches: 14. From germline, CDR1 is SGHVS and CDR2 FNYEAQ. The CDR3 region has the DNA TGTGCCAGCAGCCTCGACAATTGGGAGGGAGGGTACGAGCAGTACTTC. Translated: CASSLDNWEGGYEQYF.

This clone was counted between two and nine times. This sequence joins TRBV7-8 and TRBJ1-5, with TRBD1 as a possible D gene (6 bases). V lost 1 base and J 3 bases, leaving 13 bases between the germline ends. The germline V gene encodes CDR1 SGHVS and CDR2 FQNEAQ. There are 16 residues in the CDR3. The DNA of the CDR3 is TGTGCCAGCAGCTTAGGATGGGGGCTTTCCAATCAGCCCCAGCATTTT. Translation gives CASSLGWGLSNQPQHF.

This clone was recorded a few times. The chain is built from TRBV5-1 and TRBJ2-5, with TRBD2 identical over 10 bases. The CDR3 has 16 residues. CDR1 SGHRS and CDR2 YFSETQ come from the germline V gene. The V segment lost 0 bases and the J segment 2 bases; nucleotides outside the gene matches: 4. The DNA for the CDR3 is TGCGCCAGCAGCTTGGGTGGTAGCGGGGGGCAAGAGACCCAGTACTTC. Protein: CASSLGGSGGQETQYF.